Listed below are T cell receptor beta chains from one sample, sequenced in a study of high-grade serous ovarian cancer treatment subgroups. The repertoire was sequenced with immunoSEQ multiplex PCR; TCRdb's copy has only in-frame clones and lacks some. The profile shows about 12,000 clones, approximately 88% of them singletons. The sample was tumor tissue. The receptors were sampled from a human donor with high-grade serous ovarian cancer. Each CDR3 is given with its conserved first and last residue. A row's size may be missing; if present it is once, few, many or a size class.

j_call,clone_size,v_call,cdr3_aa
TRBJ2-3,once,TRBV29-1,CSVSGGAEDTQYF
TRBJ1-1,.,TRBV27,CASSLQMNTEAFF
TRBJ2-5,once,TRBV5-4,CASSPRGRGRTETQYF
TRBJ1-6,once,TRBV11-2,CASSSDIRSSYNSPLHF
TRBJ2-1,.,TRBV30,CAWSVGVGINEQFF
TRBJ2-4,.,TRBV28,CASSEAGSAKNIQYF
TRBJ2-5,once,TRBV7-9,CASSLLGRDQYF
TRBJ1-5,.,TRBV28,CASSLGGGNQPQHF
TRBJ1-5,.,TRBV4-1,CASSQTSPGQGNQPQHF
TRBJ2-5,.,TRBV5-4,CASSRDTAGTQYF
TRBJ2-2,once,TRBV5-1,CASSSGLANTGELFF
TRBJ1-2,.,TRBV5-5,CASEVSVSRSRKTYGYTF
TRBJ1-1,.,TRBV19,CASSGTVDTEAFF
TRBJ1-1,.,TRBV5-5,CASSLDRRNTEAFF
TRBJ1-4,.,TRBV12-2,CASRLWFRQSQEKLFF
TRBJ2-4,once,TRBV13,CASSEGLAGAQYF
TRBJ2-7,.,TRBV9,CASRLLAGGPPPYEQYF
TRBJ2-1,.,TRBV7-2,CASRRDGSYNEQFF
TRBJ1-4,once,TRBV6-6,CASSHGGRNEKLFF
TRBJ2-6,.,TRBV28,CASRGTAGANVLTF
TRBJ1-1,.,TRBV2,CASSEGRLEAFF
TRBJ1-4,.,TRBV5-5,CASSLVQGGIEKLFF
TRBJ1-5,.,TRBV2,CASSLQGAGTGQPQHF
TRBJ1-1,once,TRBV7-2,CASSLVGRNTEAFF
TRBJ1-4,.,TRBV4-2,CASSYRAGGQGGEKLFF
TRBJ2-6,.,TRBV7-2,CASNLQGTGTGNVLTF
TRBJ1-1,once,TRBV5-8,CASSLAGGGNTEAFF
TRBJ1-2,.,TRBV6-1,CASSGTLARVDSSYYGYTF
TRBJ2-5,.,TRBV7-6,CASSLSRRGGAVETQYF
TRBJ2-1,.,TRBV11-2,CASSPHSGLRYNEQFF
TRBJ2-1,.,TRBV4-3,CASSPYTINEQFF
TRBJ2-3,.,TRBV28,CASSLSWASLDTQYF
TRBJ1-4,once,TRBV29-1,CSVGGSNEKLFF
TRBJ2-1,once,TRBV19,CASSIQGGLEQFF
TRBJ2-5,.,TRBV15,CATSSGEAGGRETQYF
TRBJ2-2,once,TRBV4-3,CASSQLGQDTGELFF
TRBJ2-5,.,TRBV7-2,CASSRNQGGKETQYF
TRBJ2-3,once,TRBV28,CASTHSGTHSATQYF
TRBJ1-5,.,TRBV19,CASSWGRGNQPQHF
TRBJ1-2,.,TRBV6-6,CASSYGTGGYGYTF
TRBJ1-2,.,TRBV6-5,CASRLNRGPNYGYTF
TRBJ2-2,.,TRBV7-2,CASSLVLAANTGELFF
TRBJ2-3,.,TRBV30,CAWSVLRDTQYF
TRBJ2-3,.,TRBV29-1,CSVEPPSGGPTDTQYF
TRBJ1-1,.,TRBV29-1,CSVGRTIHTEAFF
TRBJ1-1,.,TRBV18,CASSPPSTPVNTEAFF
TRBJ1-1,.,TRBV5-4,CASSPGGAEAFF
TRBJ2-3,.,TRBV7-3,CASSLSLGATDTQYF
TRBJ1-6,.,TRBV10-3,CAISEREGNSPLHF